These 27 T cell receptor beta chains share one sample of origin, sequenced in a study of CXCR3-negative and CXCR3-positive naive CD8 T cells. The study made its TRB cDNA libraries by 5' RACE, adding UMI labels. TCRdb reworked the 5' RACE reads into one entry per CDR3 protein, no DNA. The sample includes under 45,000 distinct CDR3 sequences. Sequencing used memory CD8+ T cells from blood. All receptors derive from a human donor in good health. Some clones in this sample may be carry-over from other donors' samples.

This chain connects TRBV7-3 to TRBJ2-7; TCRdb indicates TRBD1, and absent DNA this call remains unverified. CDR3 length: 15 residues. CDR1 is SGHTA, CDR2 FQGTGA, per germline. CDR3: CASSLTDSPSDEQYF. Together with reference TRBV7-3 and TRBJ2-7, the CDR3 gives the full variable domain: GAGVSQTPSNKVTEKGKYVELRCDPISGHTALYWYRQSLGQGPEFLIYFQGTGAADDSGLPNDRFFAVRPEGSVSTLKIQRTERGDSAVYLCASSLTDSPSDEQYFGPGTRLTVT.

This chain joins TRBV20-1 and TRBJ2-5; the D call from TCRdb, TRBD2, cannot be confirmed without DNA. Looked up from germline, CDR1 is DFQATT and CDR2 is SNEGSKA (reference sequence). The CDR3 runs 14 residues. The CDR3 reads CSARSGRESETQYF.

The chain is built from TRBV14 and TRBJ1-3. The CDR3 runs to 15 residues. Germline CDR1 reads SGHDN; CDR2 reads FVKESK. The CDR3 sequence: CASSRDFSSGNTIYF.

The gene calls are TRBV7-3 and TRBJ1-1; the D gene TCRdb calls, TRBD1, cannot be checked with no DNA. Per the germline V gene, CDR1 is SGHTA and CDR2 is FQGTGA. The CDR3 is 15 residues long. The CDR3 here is CASSLYPGGGTEAFF.

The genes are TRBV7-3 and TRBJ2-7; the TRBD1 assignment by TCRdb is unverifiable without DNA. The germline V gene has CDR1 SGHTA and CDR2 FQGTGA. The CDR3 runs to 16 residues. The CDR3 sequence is CASSLTWGQAAYEQYF.

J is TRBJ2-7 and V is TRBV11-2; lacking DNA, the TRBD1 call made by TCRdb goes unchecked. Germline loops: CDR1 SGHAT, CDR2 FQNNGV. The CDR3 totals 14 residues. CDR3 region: CASSLGQGGYEQYF.

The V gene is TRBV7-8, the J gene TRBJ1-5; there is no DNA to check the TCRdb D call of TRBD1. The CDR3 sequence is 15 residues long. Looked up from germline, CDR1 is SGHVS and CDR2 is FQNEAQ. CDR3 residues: CASRRGYNSNQPQHF.

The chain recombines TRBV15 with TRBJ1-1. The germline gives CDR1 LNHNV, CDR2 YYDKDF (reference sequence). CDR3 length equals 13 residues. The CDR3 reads CATSRARNTEAFF.

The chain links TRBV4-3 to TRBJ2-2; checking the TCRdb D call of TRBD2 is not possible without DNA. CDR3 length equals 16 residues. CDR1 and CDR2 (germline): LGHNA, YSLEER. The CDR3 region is CASSPPPGGNTGELFF.

Here the CDR3 reads CSAGQGIEQFF. The genes are TRBV29-1 and TRBJ2-1; there is no DNA to check the TCRdb D call of TRBD1. The CDR3 has 11 residues. Germline lookup yields CDR1 SQVTM and CDR2 ANQGSEA.

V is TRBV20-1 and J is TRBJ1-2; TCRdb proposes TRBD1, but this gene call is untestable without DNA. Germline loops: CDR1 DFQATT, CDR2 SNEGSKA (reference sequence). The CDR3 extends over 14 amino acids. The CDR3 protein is CSAPLDRETYGYTF.

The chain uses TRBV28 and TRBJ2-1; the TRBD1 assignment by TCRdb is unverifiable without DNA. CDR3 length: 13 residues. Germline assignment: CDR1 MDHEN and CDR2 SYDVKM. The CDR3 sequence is CASSQDRGGEQFF.

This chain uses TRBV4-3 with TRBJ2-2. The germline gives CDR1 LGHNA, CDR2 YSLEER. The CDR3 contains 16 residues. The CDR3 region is CASSQDDRSNTGELFF.

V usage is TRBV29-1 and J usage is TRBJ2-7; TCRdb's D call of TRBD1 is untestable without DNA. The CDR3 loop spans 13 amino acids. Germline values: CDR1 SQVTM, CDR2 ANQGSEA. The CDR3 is CSVEAGETYEQYF.

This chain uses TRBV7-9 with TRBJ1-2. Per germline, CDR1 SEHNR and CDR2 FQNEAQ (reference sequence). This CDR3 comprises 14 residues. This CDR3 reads CASSLGGTENGYTF.

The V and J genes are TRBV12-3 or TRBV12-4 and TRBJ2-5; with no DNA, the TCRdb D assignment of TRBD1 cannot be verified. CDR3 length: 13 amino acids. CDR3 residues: CASSLSGDETQYF.

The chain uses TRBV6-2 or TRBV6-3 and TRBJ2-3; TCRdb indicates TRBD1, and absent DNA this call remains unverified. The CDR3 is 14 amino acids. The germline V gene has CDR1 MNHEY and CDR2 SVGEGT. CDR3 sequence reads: CASSSREAADTQYF.

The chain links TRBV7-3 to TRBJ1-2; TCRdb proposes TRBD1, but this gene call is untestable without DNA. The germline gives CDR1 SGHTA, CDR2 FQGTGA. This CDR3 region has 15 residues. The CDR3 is CASSPGLRGDYGYTF.

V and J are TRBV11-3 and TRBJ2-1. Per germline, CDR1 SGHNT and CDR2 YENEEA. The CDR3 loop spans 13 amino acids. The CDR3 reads CASSLMATNEQFF.

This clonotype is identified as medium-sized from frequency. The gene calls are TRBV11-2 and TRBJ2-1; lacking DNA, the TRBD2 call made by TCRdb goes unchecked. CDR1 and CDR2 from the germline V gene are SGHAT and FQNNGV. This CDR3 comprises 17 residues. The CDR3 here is CASSRGGRGVWRNEQFF. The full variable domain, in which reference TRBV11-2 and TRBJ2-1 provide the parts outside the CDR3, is EAGVAQSPRYKIIEKRQSVAFWCNPISGHATLYWYQQILGQGPKLLIQFQNNGVVDDSQLPKDRFSAERLKGVDSTLKIQPAKLEDSAVYLCASSRGGRGVWRNEQFFGPGTRLTVL.

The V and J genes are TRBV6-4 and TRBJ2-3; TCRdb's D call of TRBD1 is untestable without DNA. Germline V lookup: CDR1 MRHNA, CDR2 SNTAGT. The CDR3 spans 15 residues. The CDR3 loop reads CASSDDVGGTDTQYF.

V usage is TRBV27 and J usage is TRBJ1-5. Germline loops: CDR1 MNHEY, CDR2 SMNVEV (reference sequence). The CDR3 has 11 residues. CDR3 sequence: CASGFNQPQHF.

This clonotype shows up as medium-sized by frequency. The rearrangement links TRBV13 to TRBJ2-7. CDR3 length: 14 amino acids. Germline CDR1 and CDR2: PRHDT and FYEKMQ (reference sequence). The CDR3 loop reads CASSSGRGSYEQYF.

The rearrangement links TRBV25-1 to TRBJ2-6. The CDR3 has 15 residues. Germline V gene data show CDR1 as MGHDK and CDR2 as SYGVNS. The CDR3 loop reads CASGEFSSGANVLTF.

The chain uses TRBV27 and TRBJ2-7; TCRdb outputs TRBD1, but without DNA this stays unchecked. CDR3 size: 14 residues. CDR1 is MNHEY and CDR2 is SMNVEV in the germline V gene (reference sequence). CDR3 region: CASSLIQDTYEQYF.

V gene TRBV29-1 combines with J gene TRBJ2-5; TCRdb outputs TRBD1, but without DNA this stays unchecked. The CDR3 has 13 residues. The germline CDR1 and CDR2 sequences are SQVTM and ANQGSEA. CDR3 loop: CSVDSGWMETQYF.

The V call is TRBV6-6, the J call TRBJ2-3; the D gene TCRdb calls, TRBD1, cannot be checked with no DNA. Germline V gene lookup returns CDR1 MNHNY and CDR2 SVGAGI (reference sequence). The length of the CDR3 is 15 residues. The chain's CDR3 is CASSPGIFSTDTQYF.